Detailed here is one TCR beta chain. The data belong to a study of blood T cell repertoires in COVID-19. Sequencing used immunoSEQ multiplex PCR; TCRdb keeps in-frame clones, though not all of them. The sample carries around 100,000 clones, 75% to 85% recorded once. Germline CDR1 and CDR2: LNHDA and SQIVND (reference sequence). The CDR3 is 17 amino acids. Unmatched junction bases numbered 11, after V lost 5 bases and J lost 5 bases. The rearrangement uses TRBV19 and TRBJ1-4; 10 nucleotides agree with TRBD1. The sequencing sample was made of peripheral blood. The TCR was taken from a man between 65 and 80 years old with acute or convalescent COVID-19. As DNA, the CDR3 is TGTGCCAGTAGTCCCTCCCTGCCGGGACAGGGGAATGAAAAACTGTTTTTT. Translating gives CASSPSLPGQGNEKLFF.